This T cell receptor (beta chain) stems from a study of T-cell memory formation after mild COVID-19. Study in general: Largely donor-specific TCR clusters were found.

With 0 bases removed from V and 6 bases from J, the gap between germline ends came to 11 bases. CDR3 length equals 15 residues. Per germline, CDR1 SEHNR and CDR2 FQNEAQ (reference sequence). A few counts support this clonotype. Its antigen is currently unknown. Employing constant-segment primers, 5'RACE generated TCR alpha and TCR beta cDNA libraries bearing sample barcodes and UMIs. TCRdb fed the 5' RACE reads into MiXCR, producing one record per CDR3 protein. Of about 180,000 distinct CDR3 sequences in the sample, under 20% are singletons; the top ten hold about 2.1%. The study's findings and limits: A second wave expanding day 15 to 37 was CD4+-biased; contracting clones were balanced. Contracting CD4+ clones sat mainly in CM and EM; CD8+ in EMRA.

This rearrangement joins TRBV7-9 to TRBJ2-2, with D unresolved. The source of this sequence is an adult woman who had mild COVID-19 (a few samples of this study predate the infection). Cell type and time point are not known. Sequences were obtained from PBMCs or a T cell subset sorted from them (not recorded which). The DNA for the CDR3 is TGTGCCAGCAGCTTAGCGCTGGTACCATCCGGGGAGCTGTTTTTT. Amino acid sequence: CASSLALVPSGELFF.